Following are 29 T cell receptor beta chains from one sample sequenced in a study of blood T cell repertoires in COVID-19 (dated by TCRdb to 2020 to 2021). Receptors were amplified or captured by the immunoSEQ multiplex PCR assay. This immuneACCESS table, as held by TCRdb, lists in-frame sequences with V and J called but not all clones. Of the missing ones, under half trace to an unresolved V gene in checked studies; the others have no known cause. The sample table holds 250,000 to 300,000 clones, of which 89% were seen once. The top ten clonotypes cover 0.94% of the sample. The sequenced sample consisted of peripheral blood. The receptors originated from a woman aged 40 to 50 who had recovered from COVID-19.

V and J are TRBV9 and TRBJ1-1; D is ambiguous. The CDR3 has 14 residues. Germline V lookup: CDR1 SGDLS, CDR2 YYNGEE. The V end was cut by 0 bases, the J end by 5 bases, with 11 bases between. CDR3 region: CASSVGGIPTEAFF. CDR3 in DNA: TGTGCCAGCAGCGTAGGAGGAATTCCGACTGAAGCTTTCTTT.

CDR3 coding DNA: TGTGCCATCAGTGAGTCTGCGGGGCCTAGCACAGATACGCAGTATTTT. This encodes CAISESAGPSTDTQYF. The chain is built from TRBV10-3 and TRBJ2-3; D may be TRBD2 (6 bases). The CDR3 consists of 16 residues. Trimming left V 0 bases short and J 0 bases short, with 10 bases between. The V gene's germline CDR1 is ENHRY and CDR2 SYGVKD.

The J gene is TRBJ2-5, the V gene TRBV3-1 (or the pseudogene TRBV3-2), with TRBD2 matching 7 bases. The CDR3 has 14 amino acids. Trimming at V came to 2 bases and at J to 1 base, leaving 1 base not matched to a gene. Looked up from germline, CDR1 is LGHDT and CDR2 is YNNKEL (reference sequence). The CDR3: CASSQRGSQETQYF. The CDR3, as DNA: TGTGCCAGCAGCCAACGCGGGAGCCAAGAGACCCAGTACTTC.

This chain links TRBV4-1 with TRBJ1-1; TRBD1 agrees at 9 bases. V lost 0 bases and J lost 2; bases outside the gene matches: 10. CDR1 is MGHRA, CDR2 YSYEKL, per germline. The CDR3 is 18 residues long. The CDR3 here is CASSQDPGTGYINTEAFF. In DNA, the CDR3 is TGCGCCAGCAGCCAAGACCCCGGGACAGGGTATATAAACACTGAAGCTTTCTTT.

This clone has a handful of counts. V usage is TRBV30 and J usage is TRBJ2-5; D may be TRBD1 (6 bases). Germline V gives CDR1 GTSNPN, CDR2 SVGIG (reference sequence). V lost 3 bases to trimming and J lost 1 base, with 24 bases between them. The CDR3 sequence is 18 residues long. The CDR3 region has the DNA TGTGCCTGGAGGGAGTGGGCCGTGTCAGGGGATGGCCAAGAGACCCAGTACTTC. Translating gives CAWREWAVSGDGQETQYF.

This rearrangement joins TRBV6-1 to TRBJ1-5; D unclear. The germline V gene has CDR1 MNHNS and CDR2 SASEGT. This CDR3 contains 16 residues. Trimming cost V 2 bases and J 1 base, with 12 bases left between them. For the CDR3, the DNA is TGTGCCAGCAGTGAACCTCCCTTTCCCAGCAATCAGCCCCAGCATTTT. Amino acids: CASSEPPFPSNQPQHF.

This clone occurred once. The J gene is TRBJ1-1, the V gene TRBV6-5, with D perhaps matching TRBD1 (6 bases). The CDR3 totals 16 residues. Germline-derived CDR1 and CDR2 are MNHEY and SVGAGI. V dropped 4 bases and J dropped 8 bases, with 23 bases sitting between them. This chain's CDR3 is CASSFGEGTRGDEAFF. The CDR3 nucleotides read TGTGCCAGCAGTTTCGGCGAAGGGACACGCGGCGACGAAGCTTTCTTT.

The chain is built from TRBV6-5 and TRBJ2-7; 10 bases line up with TRBD2. Germline V lookup: CDR1 MNHEY, CDR2 SVGAGI. V was pared by 5 bases and J by 4 bases, with 5 bases of the junction left unmatched. CDR3 length equals 14 residues. This CDR3 reads CASSSGRASYEQYF. The CDR3 bases are TGTGCCAGCAGTAGCGGGAGGGCCAGTTACGAGCAGTACTTC.

The chain couples TRBV12-3 or TRBV12-4 to TRBJ1-1, with D tentatively TRBD1 (6 bases). This CDR3 has 13 residues. V was trimmed by 5 bases and J by 12 bases, leaving 19 bases between them. The CDR3 sequence: CASSAPGTSFTFF. CDR3 bases: TGTGCCAGCAGTGCCCCCGGGACAAGTTTTACTTTCTTT.

The rearrangement joins TRBV5-1 to TRBJ2-7, with TRBD2 matching 7 bases. This CDR3 has 16 residues. V trimming: 3 bases; J trimming: 6 bases; junction bases outside the gene matches: 15. The germline CDR1 and CDR2 sequences are SGHRS and YFSETQ. In DNA form, the CDR3 reads TGCGCCAGCAGCTCGAGCCCTGCGGGAGATCATGGCGAGCAGTACTTC. The encoded protein is CASSSSPAGDHGEQYF.

DNA for the CDR3: TGTGCCAGCAGCTCAAGACGGGGCCAAGAGACCCAGTACTTC. Its protein is CASSSRRGQETQYF. The rearrangement uses TRBV7-8 and TRBJ2-5; possibly TRBD2 for D (5 bases). The germline V gene has CDR1 SGHVS and CDR2 FQNEAQ. The CDR3 covers 14 residues. V gave up 4 bases and J gave up 1 base, with 10 bases separating them.

Comments on this clone: Germline and junction disagree at one end, which may indicate a read error. Other DNA sequences of this sample code for an identical CDR3. The chain joins TRBV11-2 to TRBJ1-1; D is unresolved. CDR1 and CDR2 from the germline V gene are SGHAT and FQNNGV. The CDR3 consists of 15 residues. CDR3 in DNA: TGTGCCAGCAGCTTATGGAGGGAGGTGAATACTGAAGCTTTCTTT. Translated, it gives CASSLWREVNTEAFF.

The CDR3 nucleotides are TGCGCCAGCAGCCAAGCCTTACAGGGGTACGACGAGCAGTACTTC. It translates to CASSQALQGYDEQYF. The V and J genes are TRBV4-1 and TRBJ2-7; 7 positions agree with TRBD1. After removal of 1 base from V and 5 bases from J, the junction contained 8 bases not matched to a gene. The CDR3 consists of 15 residues. Germline values: CDR1 MGHRA, CDR2 YSYEKL.

This chain joins TRBV11-2 and TRBJ1-1, with 10 bases aligning to TRBD1. The CDR3 runs 16 residues. Per germline, CDR1 SGHAT and CDR2 FQNNGV. V trimming: 5 bases; J trimming: 4 bases; junction bases outside the gene matches: 10. CDR3 loop: CASSPTRTGGITEAFF. Here the CDR3 DNA reads TGTGCCAGCAGCCCTACACGGACAGGGGGGATCACTGAAGCTTTCTTT.

The chain combines TRBV11-3 with TRBJ2-7, with TRBD1 identical over 7 bases. V lost 4 bases, J lost 4 bases, and 4 bases stayed unmatched. Germline V gives CDR1 SGHNT, CDR2 YENEEA. CDR3 length: 13 amino acids. The CDR3 reads CASSSPDRYEQYF. The DNA for the CDR3 is TGTGCCAGCAGCTCCCCGGACAGGTACGAGCAGTACTTC. The complete variable domain, with remaining parts taken from reference TRBV11-3 and TRBJ2-7, reads EAGVVQSPRYKIIEKKQPVAFWCNPISGHNTLYWYLQNLGQGPELLIRYENEEAVDDSQLPKDRFSAERLKGVDSTLKIQPAELGDSAVYLCASSSPDRYEQYFGPGTRLTVT.

The chain carries TRBV19 and TRBJ1-5; 10 bases match TRBD1. This CDR3 is built from 14 residues. With 5 bases clipped from V and 7 bases from J, the junction kept 5 bases outside the gene matches. The germline V gene encodes CDR1 LNHDA and CDR2 SQIVND (reference sequence). The chain's CDR3 is CASSEPGQGQPQHF. The CDR3 bases are TGTGCCAGTAGTGAACCGGGACAGGGGCAGCCCCAGCATTTT. Filled out from reference TRBV19 and TRBJ1-5, the complete variable domain reads DGGITQSPKYLFRKEGQNVTLSCEQNLNHDAMYWYRQDPGQGLRLIYYSQIVNDFQKGDIAEGYSVSREKKESFPLTVTSAQKNPTAFYLCASSEPGQGQPQHFGDGTRLSIL.

This clone was recorded a few times. This chain links TRBV10-3 with TRBJ2-3; TRBD1 matches 9 bases. V shed 2 bases, J shed 3 bases, and the junction held 6 bases outside the gene matches. Germline V CDR1 and CDR2: ENHRY, SYGVKD. The CDR3 covers 16 residues. The CDR3 protein is CAISEPGTGLTDTQYF. The CDR3 DNA reads as TGTGCCATCAGTGAGCCCGGGACAGGGTTGACAGATACGCAGTATTTT.

The chain carries TRBV9 and TRBJ2-3; 9 nucleotides line up with TRBD2. The CDR3 is 15 residues long. V lost 2 bases to trimming and J lost 0 bases; unmatched junction nucleotides: 1. Germline V gene sequence: CDR1 SGDLS, CDR2 YYNGEE. The chain's CDR3 is CASSVGLASTDTQYF. In nucleotides, the CDR3 is TGTGCCAGCAGCGTCGGACTAGCGAGCACAGATACGCAGTATTTT.

The chain has TRBV11-3 and TRBJ2-2; the D gene is possibly TRBD2 (6 bases). V lost 0 bases and J lost 4, with 12 bases in between. The germline gives CDR1 SGHNT, CDR2 YENEEA. CDR3 length: 16 residues. This chain's CDR3 is CASSLDGGTSTGELFF. In nucleotides, the CDR3 is TGTGCCAGCAGCTTAGACGGAGGGACGAGCACCGGGGAGCTGTTTTTT.

The J gene is TRBJ2-3, the V gene TRBV2, with TRBD2 matching over 9 bases. Germline V gene data show CDR1 as SNHLY and CDR2 as FYNNEI. V gave up 8 bases and J gave up 0 bases; unmatched junction bases: 9. The CDR3 extends over 16 amino acids. The CDR3 coding sequence is TGTGCCAGCTCCAGGAGGCTAGCGGGAAGCACAGATACGCAGTATTTT. Translating it yields CASSRRLAGSTDTQYF. Drawing the rest from reference TRBV2 and TRBJ2-3, the complete variable domain is EPEVTQTPSHQVTQMGQEVILRCVPISNHLYFYWYRQILGQKVEFLVSFYNNEISEKSEIFDDQFSVERPDGSNFTLKIRSTKLEDSAMYFCASSRRLAGSTDTQYFGPGTRLTVL.

This chain joins TRBV3-1 (or the pseudogene TRBV3-2) and TRBJ1-2; D remains unclear. The V end lost 0 bases, the J end lost 2 bases, and 13 bases lay between the germline ends. The CDR3 loop spans 16 amino acids. Looked up from germline, CDR1 is LGHDT and CDR2 is YNNKEL (reference sequence). The CDR3 here is CASSQEGGSENYGYTF. CDR3 DNA sequence: TGTGCCAGCAGCCAAGAGGGAGGTAGTGAGAACTATGGCTACACCTTC.

The chain employs TRBV24-1 and TRBJ2-3, with TRBD2 matching 7 bases. V lost 5 bases and J lost 11; bases outside the gene matches: 3. From germline, CDR1 is KGHDR and CDR2 SFDVKD. The CDR3 runs 11 residues. CDR3 protein: CATSGGGGQYF. For the CDR3, the DNA is TGTGCCACCAGTGGCGGGGGAGGGCAGTATTTT.

The chain carries TRBV18 and TRBJ2-5; possible D gene TRBD1, 7 bases. This CDR3 is 16 amino acids long. Trimming left V 0 bases short and J 0 bases short, with 11 bases between. The V gene's germline CDR1 is KGHSH and CDR2 LQKENI. CDR3 loop: CASSPPSGGYQETQYF. The CDR3, as DNA: TGTGCCAGCTCACCACCGTCAGGGGGGTACCAAGAGACCCAGTACTTC.

The rearrangement joins TRBV27 to TRBJ2-7, with TRBD2 identical over 9 bases. The CDR3 is 12 amino acids. Germline values: CDR1 MNHEY, CDR2 SMNVEV (reference sequence). The V gene end was trimmed by 3 bases and the J gene end by 7 bases; junction bases not matched to a gene: 1. CDR3 in amino acids: CASSFLAGEQYF. CDR3 bases: TGTGCCAGCAGTTTCCTAGCGGGAGAGCAGTACTTC.

The chain combines TRBV27 with TRBJ1-1, with D perhaps TRBD1 (5 bases). This CDR3 is 13 amino acids long. In germline, CDR1 is MNHEY, CDR2 SMNVEV (reference sequence). Deletions cut 7 bases from V and 8 bases from J, with 17 bases between. This chain's CDR3 is CASKGQTAPEAFF. As DNA, the CDR3 is TGTGCCAGCAAGGGCCAGACAGCTCCCGAAGCTTTCTTT.

This clone appeared once. In DNA form, the CDR3 reads TGCGCCAGCAGCCAAGCGGGACAGGGAGGCTTCGGCTACACCTTC. As protein: CASSQAGQGGFGYTF. The V gene is TRBV5-1, the J gene TRBJ1-2; TRBD1 agrees at 9 bases. The CDR3 runs 15 residues. The ends lost 4 bases at V and 8 bases at J; junction bases unmatched: 12. The germline V gene has CDR1 SGHRS and CDR2 YFSETQ.

V is TRBV28 and J is TRBJ2-1, with D tentatively TRBD1 (6 bases). The CDR3 totals 16 residues. In germline, CDR1 is MDHEN, CDR2 SYDVKM. The V end lost 3 bases, the J end lost 3 bases, and 15 bases lay between the germline ends. The CDR3 is CASSFWTAHNYNEQFF. CDR3 in DNA: TGTGCCAGCAGTTTCTGGACAGCACACAACTACAATGAGCAGTTCTTC.

This clone came up once. V gene TRBV7-9 combines with J gene TRBJ1-1; D remains unclear. With 5 bases removed from V and 1 base from J, the gap between germline ends came to 11 bases. This CDR3 contains 14 residues. Germline CDR1 is SEHNR and CDR2 is FQNEAQ (reference sequence). CDR3: CASSQLLKNTEAFF. The CDR3 coding sequence is TGTGCCAGCAGCCAATTACTGAAGAACACTGAAGCTTTCTTT. The full variable domain, with the rest looked up from reference TRBV7-9 and TRBJ1-1, is DTGVSQNPRHKITKRGQNVTFRCDPISEHNRLYWYRQTLGQGPEFLTYFQNEAQLEKSRLLSDRFSAERPKGSFSTLEIQRTEQGDSAMYLCASSQLLKNTEAFFGQGTRLTVV.

This clone was seen more than once but under ten times. The chain uses TRBV28 and TRBJ1-1; no reliable D call. The CDR3 runs to 13 residues. The germline V gene encodes CDR1 MDHEN and CDR2 SYDVKM. V was trimmed by 3 bases and J by 3 bases, leaving 8 bases between them. Written as DNA, the CDR3 is TGTGCCAGCAGTTTGTACAGAGACACTGAAGCTTTCTTT. It specifies CASSLYRDTEAFF.